Included here is one T cell receptor beta chain sequence, with context. The antigen is unknown. The sample is drawn from a study of CD8 T cells in ankylosing spondylitis. MiXCR was run by TCRdb on the 5' RACE reads, yielding one entry per CDR3 protein. Among about 540,000 distinct CDR3 sequences listed, over 9.5% were seen once. Points from the study as a whole: Ankylosing spondylitis blood appeared to carry a characteristic TCR beta motif of fewer than 10 highly homologous variants.

Source material: blood, either unsorted or a sorted T cell fraction (not recorded which). This receptor was identified in a male donor with ankylosing spondylitis.

The CDR3 DNA is TGTGCCAGCAGCTCCGGGACAGCCGCCTTCTTT. The encoded protein is CASSSGTAAFF. The chain carries TRBV3-1 and TRBJ1-1; 7 bases are a match to TRBD1. The CDR3 extends over 11 amino acids. J lost 14 bases, V lost 5 bases, and 8 bases had no gene match. Germline values: CDR1 LGHDT, CDR2 YNNKEL (reference sequence).